This TCR beta chain came from a study of CD8 T cells in Susac syndrome. Sequencing targeted TCR beta in blood CD8+ and CD4+ T cells. The multiple sclerosis controls, all treatment-naive patients, had relapsing-remitting disease that was stable or active. General study results and limits: Individuals included in the TCR sequencing and HLA analysis were acknowledged by the study to be relatively few in number.

On this clonotype itself: Its specificity is not known.

RNA in amounts of about 0.5 to 1 ug was reverse transcribed with random hexamers. The TCR beta CDR3 was amplified by immunoSEQ multiplex PCR across 54 Vbeta, 13 Jbeta. TCRdb fed the immunoSEQ multiplex PCR reads into MiXCR, producing one record per CDR3 protein. The table shows about 440,000 distinct CDR3 sequences, with approximately 85% occurring only once. Unmatched junction bases numbered 5, after V lost 0 bases and J lost 3 bases. Germline assignment: CDR1 SGHNT and CDR2 YYREEE (reference sequence). The CDR3 has 16 amino acids. This TCR was recovered from a human donor with multiple sclerosis. The V and J genes are TRBV5-4 and TRBJ2-1, with 8 nucleotides matching TRBD1. Sequences were obtained from CD8+ T cells from PBMCs. CDR3 in amino acids: CASSLVWTGNYNEQFF. In DNA, the CDR3 is TGTGCCAGCAGCTTGGTCTGGACAGGGAACTACAATGAGCAGTTCTTC.